These T cell receptor beta chains were read from a single sample in a study of blood T cell repertoires in COVID-19. Sequenced by immunoSEQ multiplex PCR; TCRdb stores in-frame clones only, minus some. The sample yields roughly 320,000 clones, roughly 85% seen once. The source material was peripheral blood. The receptors were sampled from a human donor in a cohort sampled during active COVID-19. Both conserved end residues are part of each CDR3. D genes are given only for firm matches. Part of the rows lack a size; the others show once, few, many or a class for expanded clones.

d_call j_call clone_size v_call cdr3_nt cdr3_aa
TRBD1 TRBJ1-1 - TRBV6-5 TGTGCCAGCAGTTTGGACAGGGGGACTGAAGCTTTCTTT CASSLDRGTEAFF
- TRBJ2-3 - TRBV21-1 TGTGCCAGCAGCAAAGCGCTTTTTTTTTACATCGGGGGGCCTCCAGATACGCAGTATTTT CASSKALFFYIGGPPDTQYF
- TRBJ1-1 - TRBV11-2 TGTGCCAGCAGCTTCACAGTGAACACTGAAGCTTTCTTT CASSFTVNTEAFF
TRBD2 TRBJ2-1 - TRBV19 TGTGCCAGTAGTAGAAAACCGGGACTAGCGGGGGCCCTCTCCTACAATGAGCAGTTCTTC CASSRKPGLAGALSYNEQFF
- TRBJ1-2 - TRBV6-5 TGTGCCAGCACCGGGGGTATTGGCTACACCTTC CASTGGIGYTF
TRBD2 TRBJ2-7 - TRBV4-2 TGTGCCAGCAGCCACCCCAGCACAGCGGGGGACACCTACGAGCAGTACTTC CASSHPSTAGDTYEQYF
- TRBJ2-7 - TRBV12-3/TRBV12-4 TGTGCCAGCAGATCCGACAGTTCCTACGAGCAGTACTTC CASRSDSSYEQYF
- TRBJ1-5 - TRBV18 TGTGCCAGCTCACTCGGGGGGGCTCGACAGCCCCAGCATTTT CASSLGGARQPQHF
TRBD1 TRBJ1-3 once TRBV30 TGTGCCTGGAACGGACAGGGGCTGGACACCATATATTTT CAWNGQGLDTIYF
TRBD1 TRBJ2-2 - TRBV6-5 TGTGCCAGCAGTCGACAGGGGGTGGTCGCCGGGGAGCTGTTTTTT CASSRQGVVAGELFF
- TRBJ1-5 - TRBV15 TGTGCCACCAGCAGAGTTGCCAGGGTGACGCAGCCCCAGCATTTT CATSRVARVTQPQHF
- TRBJ1-1 - TRBV9 TGTGCCAGCAGTCTTACAGGTACGAACACTGAAGCTTTCTTT CASSLTGTNTEAFF
TRBD2 TRBJ2-7 - TRBV28 TGTGCCAGCATCCCCCCCGCGGGGGACGAGCAGTACTTC CASIPPAGDEQYF
- TRBJ1-1 - TRBV6-5 TGTGCCAGCAGTTACGGGGGGACTGAAGCTTTCTTT CASSYGGTEAFF
- TRBJ2-3 - TRBV11-3 TGTGCCAGCAGCAAGAGGGCGGGGACAGCAACCGCAGATACGCAGTATTTT CASSKRAGTATADTQYF
TRBD2 TRBJ2-1 - TRBV6-6 TGTGCCAGCAGCCCGGGGGGGCTCAATGAGCAGTTCTTC CASSPGGLNEQFF
- TRBJ1-5 - TRBV3-1/TRBV3-2 TGTGCCAGCAGCCAAGAGGGGGGGCCCCAGCATTTT CASSQEGGPQHF
- TRBJ2-5 - TRBV5-1 TGCGCCAGCAGCCCACCAGGACTCCCTTGGGACCAGTACTTC CASSPPGLPWDQYF
- TRBJ1-2 - TRBV9 TGTGCCAGCAGCCCCTGGATGGACAGACCTGGGGATGGCTACACCTTC CASSPWMDRPGDGYTF
- TRBJ2-5 - TRBV7-9 TGTGCCAGCAGCGCGCAGGGGCGAGAGACCCAGTACTTC CASSAQGRETQYF
- TRBJ2-5 - TRBV9 TGTGCCAGCAGCCCCCTCCTGAGATCCGAAGAGACCCAGTACTTC CASSPLLRSEETQYF
- TRBJ2-5 - TRBV10-1 TGCGCCAGCCGGGGGAACCCCGGGAATCCGTACTTC CASRGNPGNPYF
TRBD1 TRBJ1-2 - TRBV19 TGTGCCAGTAGTTTACCTTTTGGACAGGCAACTAACTATGGCTACACCTTC CASSLPFGQATNYGYTF
TRBD2 TRBJ2-7 - TRBV19 TGTGCCAGTAGTATTCTAGCGGGGGGTTACGAGCAGTACTTC CASSILAGGYEQYF
- TRBJ2-1 - TRBV4-1 TGCGCCAGCAGCATTAGACACTCGAGCTCCTACAATGAGCAGTTCTTC CASSIRHSSSYNEQFF
- TRBJ2-3 many TRBV11-2 TGTGCCAGCAGCTTAAACAGGGGCACAGATACGCAGTATTTT CASSLNRGTDTQYF
- TRBJ1-2 - TRBV2 TGTGCCAGCAGTGAACAGGGTGAAGGCTATGGCTACACCTTC CASSEQGEGYGYTF
- TRBJ2-2 - TRBV24-1 TGTGCCACCAGTGATCCAGGGTATTCGCCCGGGGAGCTGTTTTTT CATSDPGYSPGELFF
- TRBJ1-2 - TRBV3-1/TRBV3-2 TGTGCCAGCAGCCTAGGGGTCGACAGAGGCTACACCTTC CASSLGVDRGYTF
TRBD1 TRBJ1-2 few TRBV5-1 TGCGCCAGCAGCTCGAATCCGGGACAGGGTTACGGCTACACCTTC CASSSNPGQGYGYTF
TRBD1 TRBJ1-5 few TRBV30 TGTGCCTGGAGTGGGACAGGGAATCAGCCCCAGCATTTT CAWSGTGNQPQHF
- TRBJ1-4 - TRBV29-1 TGCAGCGTTGACCAGGGGCGGCCGGATGAAAAACTGTTTTTT CSVDQGRPDEKLFF
TRBD1 TRBJ2-1 - TRBV30 TGTGCCTGCTCGGGACAGGGCCCGGACTACGGAGGCAATGAGCAGTTCTTC CACSGQGPDYGGNEQFF
TRBD2 TRBJ2-2 - TRBV5-1 TGCGCCAGCAGCTTGGGGTCGGGGGGGCCCCCCGGGGAGCTGTTTTTT CASSLGSGGPPGELFF
TRBD1 TRBJ2-6 - TRBV18 TGTGCCAGCTCACCAAGGGGGTCCCAGGGGGTGCTCTCTGGGGCCAACGTCCTGACTTTC CASSPRGSQGVLSGANVLTF
TRBD1 TRBJ2-5 - TRBV5-4 TGTGCCAGCAGCGGGACAGGGGCCTCCAGGTACCAAGAGACCCAGTACTTC CASSGTGASRYQETQYF
- TRBJ1-1 few TRBV3-1/TRBV3-2 TGTGCCAGCAGCCAAGAGACCGGGACACGAGCTTTCTTT CASSQETGTRAFF
- TRBJ1-2 - TRBV5-8 TGTGCCAGCAGGGAGAGGGGGGGAAATGGCTACACCTTC CASRERGGNGYTF
- TRBJ2-3 - TRBV5-8 TGTGCCAGCAGCCCCTCAGATACGCAGTATTTT CASSPSDTQYF
- TRBJ1-2 once TRBV7-2 TGTGCCAGCAGCTTAGTTCGCAGGGGCCTTAGGGGCTACACCTTC CASSLVRRGLRGYTF
- TRBJ2-3 - TRBV7-2 TGTGCCAGCAGCCCCCTAGGTGATACGCAGTATTTT CASSPLGDTQYF
TRBD2 TRBJ2-1 - TRBV5-1 TGCGCCAGCAGCTTGAAACTAGCGGGGGTAAACAATGAGCAGTTCTTC CASSLKLAGVNNEQFF
TRBD2 TRBJ2-4 - TRBV13 TGTGCCAGCAGCTTAAAGCGGGATAAAAACATTCAGTACTTC CASSLKRDKNIQYF
- TRBJ2-1 - TRBV7-8 TGTGCCAGCAGCTTAGGCGGTCTACTACTGCGTAATGAGCAGTTCTTC CASSLGGLLLRNEQFF
- TRBJ2-1 once TRBV20-1 TGCAGTGCTAGTAACCCCCCGGGTTCCTACAATGAGCAGTTCTTC CSASNPPGSYNEQFF
- TRBJ1-2 - TRBV27 TGTGCCAGCGGGGAGATTTCGGGTGGCTACACCTTC CASGEISGGYTF